This T cell receptor (beta chain) was identified in a study of CD8 T cells in Susac syndrome. An amount of RNA that ranged from 0.5 to 1 ug was reverse transcribed with random hexamers. Amplification of TCR beta CDR3 spanned 54 Vbeta and 13 Jbeta via immunoSEQ multiplex PCR. MiXCR, run by TCRdb on the immunoSEQ multiplex PCR reads, gives a single entry per CDR3 protein. The top ten hold around 0.15% of the sample, which has 55,000 to 80,000 distinct CDR3 sequences, 85% to 95% seen once. Sequencing used CD4+ T cells from PBMCs. The TCR sequence derives from a human donor with Susac syndrome.

The CDR3 spells CSAPRLAGAGFTDTQYF. The CDR3 DNA is TGCAGTGCCCCTAGACTAGCGGGGGCTGGATTCACAGATACGCAGTATTTT. V usage is TRBV20-1 and J usage is TRBJ2-3; 12 bases agree with TRBD2. The CDR3 contains 17 residues. Trimming took 6 bases from V and 2 from J; bases not matched to a gene: 12. Germline CDR1 DFQATT, CDR2 SNEGSKA (reference sequence).